These 2 T cell receptor beta chains came from one sample sequenced in a study of early T cells in non-severe SARS-CoV-2 infection. In TCRdb, the 5' RACE reads were re-called with MiXCR into one record per CDR3 protein. The sample has under 85,000 distinct CDR3 sequences, around 10% seen once. The sample was whole blood, taken at baseline. These receptors were collected from an adult who was a healthcare worker with PCR-confirmed SARS-CoV-2 infection or an uninfected control (not recorded which). The donor label of this sample is uncertain.

This clonotype was counted at least ten times. The V gene is TRBV5-6, the J gene TRBJ2-1, with D maybe TRBD2 (6 bases). Deletions cut 0 bases from V and 14 bases from J, with 12 bases between. Per germline, CDR1 SGHDT and CDR2 YYEEEE. The CDR3 is 12 residues long. CDR3 in amino acids: CASSLAVGGEFF. The DNA for the CDR3 is TGTGCCAGCAGCTTGGCGGTGGGAGGAGAGTTCTTC.

The chain couples TRBV6-8 to TRBJ2-1; D gene unclear. The CDR3 extends over 18 amino acids. The V gene lost 8 bases and the J gene lost 0 bases, with 23 bases spanning the gap. Germline CDR1 and CDR2: MNHGY and SAAAGT. Written as DNA, the CDR3 is TGTGCCAGCTTTCCCGGGTGCCTTTTCAAGAGCTCCTACAATGAGCAGTTCTTC. The encoded protein is CASFPGCLFKSSYNEQFF.